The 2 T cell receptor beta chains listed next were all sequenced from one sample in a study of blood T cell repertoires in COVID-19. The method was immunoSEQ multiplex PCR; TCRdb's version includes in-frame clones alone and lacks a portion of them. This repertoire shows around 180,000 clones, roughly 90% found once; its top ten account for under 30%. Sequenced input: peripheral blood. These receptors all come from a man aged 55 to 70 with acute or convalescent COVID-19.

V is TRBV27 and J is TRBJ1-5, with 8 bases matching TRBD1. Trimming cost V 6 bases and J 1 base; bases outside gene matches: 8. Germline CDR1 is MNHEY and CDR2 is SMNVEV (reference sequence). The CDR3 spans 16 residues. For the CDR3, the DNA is TGTGCCAGCAGCCCTTCAGGGGGCTTGAGCAATCAGCCCCAGCATTTT. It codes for CASSPSGGLSNQPQHF.

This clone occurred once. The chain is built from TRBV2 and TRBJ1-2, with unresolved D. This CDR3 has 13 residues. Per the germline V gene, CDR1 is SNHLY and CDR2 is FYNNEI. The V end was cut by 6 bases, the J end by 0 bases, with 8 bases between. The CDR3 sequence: CASSASSNYGYTF. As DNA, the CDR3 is TGTGCCAGCAGCGCCAGTTCTAACTATGGCTACACCTTC. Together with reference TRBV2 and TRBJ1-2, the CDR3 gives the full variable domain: EPEVTQTPSHQVTQMGQEVILRCVPISNHLYFYWYRQILGQKVEFLVSFYNNEISEKSEIFDDQFSVERPDGSNFTLKIRSTKLEDSAMYFCASSASSNYGYTFGSGTRLTVV.